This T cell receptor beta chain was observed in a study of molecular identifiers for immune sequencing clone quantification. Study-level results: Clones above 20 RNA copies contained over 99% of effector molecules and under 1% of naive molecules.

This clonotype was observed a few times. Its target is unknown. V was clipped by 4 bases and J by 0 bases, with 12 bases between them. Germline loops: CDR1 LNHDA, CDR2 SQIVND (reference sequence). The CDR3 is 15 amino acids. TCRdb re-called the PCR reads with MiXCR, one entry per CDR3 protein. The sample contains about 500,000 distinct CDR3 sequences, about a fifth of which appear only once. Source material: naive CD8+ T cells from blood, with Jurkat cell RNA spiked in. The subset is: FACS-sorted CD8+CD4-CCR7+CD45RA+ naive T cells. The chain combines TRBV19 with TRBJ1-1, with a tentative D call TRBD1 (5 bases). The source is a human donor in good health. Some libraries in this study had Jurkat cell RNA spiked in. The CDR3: CASSNKGLMNTEAFF. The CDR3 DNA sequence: TGTGCCAGTAGTAATAAGGGACTGATGAACACTGAAGCTTTCTTT.